This record looks at one T cell receptor beta chain sequence and its context. Germline CDR1 SGHAT, CDR2 FQNNGV. The CDR3 is 16 amino acids. The germline V and J ends were trimmed by 0 bases and 0 bases, with 11 bases remaining between them. This entry is derived from a study of blood T cell repertoires in COVID-19. Study-wide background: PBMCs, B-cell-depleted T cells, or T cells provided the cDNA or gDNA that made up the material.

Libraries were prepared by immunoSEQ multiplex PCR; TCRdb keeps only in-frame clonotypes and omits some of them. The sample shows approximately 410,000 clones, 86% of them seen only once. The sample was peripheral blood. The chain has TRBV11-2 and TRBJ1-1, with D possibly matching TRBD1 (5 bases). This TCR derives from a woman aged 25 to 39 with active or convalescent COVID-19. CDR3 amino acids: CASSLEGVWLNTEAFF. CDR3 nucleotide sequence: TGTGCCAGCAGCTTAGAAGGGGTTTGGTTGAACACTGAAGCTTTCTTT.